This T cell receptor beta chain was sequenced for a study of regulatory T cells in long-lasting Graves disease. Regarding time point: newly diagnosed GD, antithyroid drugs for less than 3 months. RNA isolated from PBMCs was used to make the TCR library. Assembly of TCR beta libraries relied on iRepertoire HTBI primers together with Arm-PCR of CDR3 regions. TCRdb called the multiplex PCR reads again in MiXCR, with one record for every CDR3 protein. The sample lists hundreds of thousands of distinct CDR3 sequences, roughly 13% occurring once. The length of the CDR3 is 14 residues. V lost 0 bases to trimming and J lost 6 bases, with 11 bases between them. Germline V gene lookup returns CDR1 WNHNN and CDR2 SYGVQD (reference sequence). The table lists this clonotype with many counts. The data also belong to a second study, concerning T cells in Graves' hyperthyroidism and ophthalmopathy.

Sequenced material: peripheral blood mononuclear cells (PBMCs), taken at new diagnosis, from a patient treated with antithyroid drugs. The chain recombines TRBV10-1 with TRBJ1-1; D may be TRBD1 (5 bases). This clonotype originated in a man aged 30-40 years with Graves disease. This chain's CDR3 is CASSESRGDPEAFF. In nucleotides, the CDR3 is TGCGCCAGCAGTGAGTCGAGGGGCGACCCTGAAGCTTTCTTT.